Presented here are 2 T cell receptor beta chains from one specimen sequenced in a study of T cells and copy number aberrations in small-cell lung cancer. The protocol was immunoSEQ multiplex PCR, while the TCRdb copy is restricted to in-frame clones and leaves out a portion. The sample consists of 6,000 to 7,500 clones, 75% to 85% of them appearing once. Sequencing input: normal tissue next to the tumor. Receptors were obtained from a woman between 50 and 59 years old with small cell lung cancer.

The V gene is TRBV7-9, the J gene TRBJ2-3; D gene uncertain. From germline, CDR1 is SEHNR and CDR2 FQNEAQ (reference sequence). Trimming removed 5 bases from V and 8 bases from J, with 11 bases in between. This CDR3 spans 12 amino acids. DNA for the CDR3: TGTGCCAGCAGCCCCATAAGCGTTACGCAGTATTTT. It yields the protein CASSPISVTQYF.

This clone is classed as large. V is TRBV7-9 and J is TRBJ2-1; 7 bases fit TRBD2. Trimming removed 1 base from V and 8 bases from J; junction bases left unmatched: 5. The CDR3 is made up of 14 amino acids. Germline V lookup: CDR1 SEHNR, CDR2 FQNEAQ (reference sequence). The CDR3 sequence: CASSLGPSGDEQFF. The CDR3 nucleotides are TGTGCCAGCAGCTTAGGTCCTAGCGGCGATGAGCAGTTCTTC.